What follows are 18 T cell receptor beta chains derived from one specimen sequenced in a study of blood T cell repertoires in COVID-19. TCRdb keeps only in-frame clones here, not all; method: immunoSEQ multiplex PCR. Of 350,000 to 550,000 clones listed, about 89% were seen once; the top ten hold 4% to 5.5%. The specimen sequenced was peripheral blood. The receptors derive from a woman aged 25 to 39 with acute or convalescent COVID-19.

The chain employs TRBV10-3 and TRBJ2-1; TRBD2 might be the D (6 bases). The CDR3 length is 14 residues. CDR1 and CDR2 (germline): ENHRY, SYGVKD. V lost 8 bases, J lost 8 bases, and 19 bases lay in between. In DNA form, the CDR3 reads TGTGCCATCCGAGGAGGGGCGGGGATCTATGAGCAGTTCTTC. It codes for CAIRGGAGIYEQFF.

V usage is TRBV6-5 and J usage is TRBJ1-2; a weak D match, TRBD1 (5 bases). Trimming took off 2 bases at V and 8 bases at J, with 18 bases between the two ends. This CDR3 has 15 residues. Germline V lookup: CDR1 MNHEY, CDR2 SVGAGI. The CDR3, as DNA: TGTGCCAGCAGTTACAAGGGATTGGGGCAAGAGGGCTACACCTTC. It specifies CASSYKGLGQEGYTF.

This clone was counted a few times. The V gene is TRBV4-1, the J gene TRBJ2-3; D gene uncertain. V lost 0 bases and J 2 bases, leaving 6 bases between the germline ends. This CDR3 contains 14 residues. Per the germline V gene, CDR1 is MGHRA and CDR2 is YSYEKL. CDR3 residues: CASSQERNTDTQYF. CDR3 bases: TGCGCCAGCAGCCAAGAGAGAAACACAGATACGCAGTATTTT.

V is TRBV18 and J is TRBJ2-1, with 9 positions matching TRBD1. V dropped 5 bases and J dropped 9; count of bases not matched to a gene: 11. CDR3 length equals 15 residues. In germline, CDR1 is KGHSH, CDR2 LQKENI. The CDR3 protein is CASSSEIQGATEQFF. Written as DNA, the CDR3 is TGTGCCAGCTCATCCGAAATACAGGGGGCAACTGAGCAGTTCTTC. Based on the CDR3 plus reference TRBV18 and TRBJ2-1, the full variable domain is NAGVMQNPRHLVRRRGQEARLRCSPMKGHSHVYWYRQLPEEGLKFMVYLQKENIIDESGMPKERFSAEFPKEGPSILRIQQVVRGDSAAYFCASSSEIQGATEQFFGPGTRLTVL.

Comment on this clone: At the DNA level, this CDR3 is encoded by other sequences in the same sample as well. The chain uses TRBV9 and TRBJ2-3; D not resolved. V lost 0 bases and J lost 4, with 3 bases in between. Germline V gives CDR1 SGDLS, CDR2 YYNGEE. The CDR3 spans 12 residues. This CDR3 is CASSVASDTQYF. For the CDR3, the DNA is TGTGCCAGCAGCGTAGCTTCAGATACGCAGTATTTT.

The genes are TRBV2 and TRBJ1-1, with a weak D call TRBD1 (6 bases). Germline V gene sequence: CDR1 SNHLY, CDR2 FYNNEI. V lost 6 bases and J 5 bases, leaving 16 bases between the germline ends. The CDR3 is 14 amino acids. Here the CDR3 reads CASSPGGRWTEAFF. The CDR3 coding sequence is TGTGCCAGCAGCCCCGGGGGGCGTTGGACTGAAGCTTTCTTT. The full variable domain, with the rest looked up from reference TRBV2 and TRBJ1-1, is EPEVTQTPSHQVTQMGQEVILRCVPISNHLYFYWYRQILGQKVEFLVSFYNNEISEKSEIFDDQFSVERPDGSNFTLKIRSTKLEDSAMYFCASSPGGRWTEAFFGQGTRLTVV.

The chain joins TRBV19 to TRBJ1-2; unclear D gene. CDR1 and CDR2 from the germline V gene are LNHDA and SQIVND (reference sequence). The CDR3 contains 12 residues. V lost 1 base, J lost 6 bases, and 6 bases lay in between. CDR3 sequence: CASSIAGDGYTF. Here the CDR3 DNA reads TGTGCCAGTAGTATAGCCGGGGATGGCTACACCTTC.

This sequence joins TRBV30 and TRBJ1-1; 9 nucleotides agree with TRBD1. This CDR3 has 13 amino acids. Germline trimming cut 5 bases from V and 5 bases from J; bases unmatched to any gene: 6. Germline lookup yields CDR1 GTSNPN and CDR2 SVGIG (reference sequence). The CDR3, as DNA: TGTGCCTGGGGCGGACAGGGGTCTACTGAAGCTTTCTTT. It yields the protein CAWGGQGSTEAFF.

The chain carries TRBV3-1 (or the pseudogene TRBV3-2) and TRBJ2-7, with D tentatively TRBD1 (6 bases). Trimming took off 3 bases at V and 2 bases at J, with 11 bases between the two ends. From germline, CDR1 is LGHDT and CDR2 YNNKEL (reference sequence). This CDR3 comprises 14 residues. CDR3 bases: TGTGCCAGCAGCCAGGGGCAGGGGACCTACGAGCAGTACTTC. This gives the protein CASSQGQGTYEQYF.

CDR3 protein: CASSLGVQGADYEQYF. Here the CDR3 DNA reads TGTGCCAGCAGCTTAGGTGTACAGGGGGCGGATTACGAGCAGTACTTC. The chain uses TRBV11-2 and TRBJ2-7; TRBD1 matches 9 bases. CDR3 size: 16 residues. V shed 1 base and J 4 bases; nucleotides not matched to a gene: 8. Germline CDR1 and CDR2: SGHAT and FQNNGV.

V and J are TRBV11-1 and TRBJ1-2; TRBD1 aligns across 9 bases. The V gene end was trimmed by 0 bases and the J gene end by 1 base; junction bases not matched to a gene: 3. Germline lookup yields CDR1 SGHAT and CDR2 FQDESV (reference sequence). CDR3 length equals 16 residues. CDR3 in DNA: TGTGCCAGCAGCTTAGCCGGGACAGGGTGTAACTATGGCTACACCTTC. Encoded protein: CASSLAGTGCNYGYTF. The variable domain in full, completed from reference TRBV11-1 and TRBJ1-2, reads EAEVAQSPRYKITEKSQAVAFWCDPISGHATLYWYRQILGQGPELLVQFQDESVVDDSQLPKDRFSAERLKGVDSTLKIQPAELGDSAMYLCASSLAGTGCNYGYTFGSGTRLTVV.

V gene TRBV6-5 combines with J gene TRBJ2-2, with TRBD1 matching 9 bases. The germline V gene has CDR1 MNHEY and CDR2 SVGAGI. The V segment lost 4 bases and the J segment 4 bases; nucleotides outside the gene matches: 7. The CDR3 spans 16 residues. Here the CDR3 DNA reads TGTGCCAGCAGTTTGAACAGGGGGCTAGGCACCGGGGAGCTGTTTTTT. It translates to CASSLNRGLGTGELFF.

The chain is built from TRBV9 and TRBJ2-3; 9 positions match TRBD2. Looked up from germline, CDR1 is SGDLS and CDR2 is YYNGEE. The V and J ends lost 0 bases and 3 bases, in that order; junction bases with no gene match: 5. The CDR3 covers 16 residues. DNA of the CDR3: TGTGCCAGCAGCGTAGCGAGCGGGGGGCCAACAGATACGCAGTATTTT. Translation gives CASSVASGGPTDTQYF.

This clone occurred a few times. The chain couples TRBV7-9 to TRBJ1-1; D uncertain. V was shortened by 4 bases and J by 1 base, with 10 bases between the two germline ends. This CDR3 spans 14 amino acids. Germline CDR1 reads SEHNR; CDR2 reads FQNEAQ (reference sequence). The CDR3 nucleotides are TGTGCCAGCAGCTCCACCGGGAGGAACACTGAAGCTTTCTTT. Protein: CASSSTGRNTEAFF.

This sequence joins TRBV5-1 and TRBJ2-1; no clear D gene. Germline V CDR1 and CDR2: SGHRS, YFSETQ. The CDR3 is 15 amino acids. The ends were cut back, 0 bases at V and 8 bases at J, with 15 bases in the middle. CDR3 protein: CASSLGARSVDEQFF. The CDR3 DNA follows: TGCGCCAGCAGCTTGGGGGCCAGATCGGTTGATGAGCAGTTCTTC. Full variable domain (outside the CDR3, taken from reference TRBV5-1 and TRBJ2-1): KAGVTQTPRYLIKTRGQQVTLSCSPISGHRSVSWYQQTPGQGLQFLFEYFSETQRNKGNFPGRFSGRQFSNSRSEMNVSTLELGDSALYLCASSLGARSVDEQFFGPGTRLTVL.

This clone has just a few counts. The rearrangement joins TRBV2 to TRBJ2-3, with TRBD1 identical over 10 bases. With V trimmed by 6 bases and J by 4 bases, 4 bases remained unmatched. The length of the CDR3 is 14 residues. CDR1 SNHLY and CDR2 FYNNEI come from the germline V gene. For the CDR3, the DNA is TGTGCCAGCAGCGTCGACAGGGGGCCAGATACGCAGTATTTT. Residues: CASSVDRGPDTQYF.

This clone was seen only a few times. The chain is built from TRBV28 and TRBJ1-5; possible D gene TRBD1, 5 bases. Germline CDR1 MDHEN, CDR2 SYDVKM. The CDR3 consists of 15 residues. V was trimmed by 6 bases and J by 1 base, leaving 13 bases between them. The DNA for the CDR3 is TGTGCCAGCAGGCCAGCAGGGATAAGCAATCAGCCCCAGCATTTT. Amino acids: CASRPAGISNQPQHF.

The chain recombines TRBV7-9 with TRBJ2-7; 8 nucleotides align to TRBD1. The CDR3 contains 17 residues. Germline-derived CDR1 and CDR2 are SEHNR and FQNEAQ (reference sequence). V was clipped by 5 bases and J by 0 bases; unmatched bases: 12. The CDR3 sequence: CASSQPIRGQGSYEQYF. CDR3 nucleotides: TGTGCCAGCAGCCAACCGATCAGGGGGCAGGGCTCCTACGAGCAGTACTTC. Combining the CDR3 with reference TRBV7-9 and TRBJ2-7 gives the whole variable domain DTGVSQNPRHKITKRGQNVTFRCDPISEHNRLYWYRQTLGQGPEFLTYFQNEAQLEKSRLLSDRFSAERPKGSFSTLEIQRTEQGDSAMYLCASSQPIRGQGSYEQYFGPGTRLTVT.